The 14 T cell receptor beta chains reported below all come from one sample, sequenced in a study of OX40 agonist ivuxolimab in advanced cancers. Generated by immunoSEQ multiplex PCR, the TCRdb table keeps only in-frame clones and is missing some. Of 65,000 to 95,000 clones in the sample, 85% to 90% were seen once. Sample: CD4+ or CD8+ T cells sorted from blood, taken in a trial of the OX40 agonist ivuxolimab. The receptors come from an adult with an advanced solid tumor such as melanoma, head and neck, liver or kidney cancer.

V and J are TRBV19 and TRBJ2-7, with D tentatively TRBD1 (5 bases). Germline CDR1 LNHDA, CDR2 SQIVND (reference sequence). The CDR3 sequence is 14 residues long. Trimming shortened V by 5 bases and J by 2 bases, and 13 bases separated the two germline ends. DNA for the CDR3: TGTGCCAGTAGTTTTCGACAGACAGCCTACGAGCAGTACTTC. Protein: CASSFRQTAYEQYF.

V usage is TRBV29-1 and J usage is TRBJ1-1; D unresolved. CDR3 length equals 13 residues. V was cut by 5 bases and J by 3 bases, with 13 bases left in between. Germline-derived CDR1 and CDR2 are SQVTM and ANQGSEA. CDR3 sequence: CSVFKGMDTEAFF. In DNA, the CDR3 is TGCAGCGTTTTCAAGGGCATGGACACTGAAGCTTTCTTT.

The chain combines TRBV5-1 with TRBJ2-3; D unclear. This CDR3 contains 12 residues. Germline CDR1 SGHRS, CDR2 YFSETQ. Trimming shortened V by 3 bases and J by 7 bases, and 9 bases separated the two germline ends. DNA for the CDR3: TGCGCCAGCAGCTCAGAAGACTATACGCAGTATTTT. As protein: CASSSEDYTQYF. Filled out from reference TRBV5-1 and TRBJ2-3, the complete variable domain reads KAGVTQTPRYLIKTRGQQVTLSCSPISGHRSVSWYQQTPGQGLQFLFEYFSETQRNKGNFPGRFSGRQFSNSRSEMNVSTLELGDSALYLCASSSEDYTQYFGPGTRLTVL.

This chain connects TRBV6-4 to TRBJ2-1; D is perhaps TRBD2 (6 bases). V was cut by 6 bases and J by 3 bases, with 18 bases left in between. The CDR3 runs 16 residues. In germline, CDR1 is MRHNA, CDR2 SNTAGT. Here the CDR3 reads CASSLMGTGGYNEQFF. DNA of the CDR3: TGTGCCAGCAGCTTGATGGGGACTGGGGGCTACAATGAGCAGTTCTTC.

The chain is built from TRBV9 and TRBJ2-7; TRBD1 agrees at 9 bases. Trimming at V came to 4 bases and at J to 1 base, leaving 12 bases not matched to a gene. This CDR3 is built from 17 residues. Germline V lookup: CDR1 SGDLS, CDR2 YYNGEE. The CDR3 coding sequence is TGTGCCAGCAGCCCAAGGGGGGACAGGGCTTCTTCCTACGAGCAGTACTTC. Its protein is CASSPRGDRASSYEQYF.

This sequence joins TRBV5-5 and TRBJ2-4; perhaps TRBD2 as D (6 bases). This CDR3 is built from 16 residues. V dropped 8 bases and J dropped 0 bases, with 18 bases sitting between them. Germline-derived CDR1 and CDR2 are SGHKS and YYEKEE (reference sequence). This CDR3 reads CASSPLTGEAKNIQYF. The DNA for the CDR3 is TGTGCCAGTTCCCCACTAACGGGGGAAGCCAAAAACATTCAGTACTTC.

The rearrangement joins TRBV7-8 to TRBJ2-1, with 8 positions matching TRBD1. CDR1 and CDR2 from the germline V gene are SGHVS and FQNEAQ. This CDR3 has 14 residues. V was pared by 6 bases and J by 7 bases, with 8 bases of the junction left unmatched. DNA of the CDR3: TGTGCCAGCAGTCAGGACAGGGTACAGAATGAGCAGTTCTTC. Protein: CASSQDRVQNEQFF. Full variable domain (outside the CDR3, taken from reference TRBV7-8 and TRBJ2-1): GAGVSQSPRYKVAKRGQDVALRCDPISGHVSLFWYQQALGQGPEFLTYFQNEAQLDKSGLPSDRFFAERPEGSVSTLKIQRTQQEDSAVYLCASSQDRVQNEQFFGPGTRLTVL.

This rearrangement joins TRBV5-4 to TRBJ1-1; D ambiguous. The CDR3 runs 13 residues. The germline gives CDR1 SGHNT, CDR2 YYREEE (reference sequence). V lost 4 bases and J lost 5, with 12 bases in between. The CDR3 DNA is TGTGCCAGCAGCCGGGATGAGAGTACTGAAGCTTTCTTT. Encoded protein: CASSRDESTEAFF.

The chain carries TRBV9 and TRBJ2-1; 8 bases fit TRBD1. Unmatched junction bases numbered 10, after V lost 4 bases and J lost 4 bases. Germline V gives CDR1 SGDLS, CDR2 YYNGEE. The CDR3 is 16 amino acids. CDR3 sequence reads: CASSLTGGQGYNEQFF. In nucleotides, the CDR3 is TGTGCCAGCAGCTTAACCGGAGGACAGGGATACAATGAGCAGTTCTTC.

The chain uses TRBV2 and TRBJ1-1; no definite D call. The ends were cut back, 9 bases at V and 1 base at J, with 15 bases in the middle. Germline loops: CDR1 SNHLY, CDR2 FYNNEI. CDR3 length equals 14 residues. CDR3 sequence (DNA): TGTGCCAGACGAGTTTTAAGGGCGAACACTGAAGCTTTCTTT. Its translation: CARRVLRANTEAFF.

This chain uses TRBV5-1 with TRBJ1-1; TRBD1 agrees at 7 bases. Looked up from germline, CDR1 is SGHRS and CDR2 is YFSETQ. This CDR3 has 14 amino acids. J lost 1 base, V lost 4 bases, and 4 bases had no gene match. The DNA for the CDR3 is TGCGCCAGCAGCCTACAGGGGCCGAACACTGAAGCTTTCTTT. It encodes CASSLQGPNTEAFF.

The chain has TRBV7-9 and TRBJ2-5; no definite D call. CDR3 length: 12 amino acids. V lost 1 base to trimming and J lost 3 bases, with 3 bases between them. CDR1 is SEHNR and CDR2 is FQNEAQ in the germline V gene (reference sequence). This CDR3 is CASSLVEETQYF. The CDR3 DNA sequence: TGTGCCAGCAGCTTAGTTGAAGAGACCCAGTACTTC.

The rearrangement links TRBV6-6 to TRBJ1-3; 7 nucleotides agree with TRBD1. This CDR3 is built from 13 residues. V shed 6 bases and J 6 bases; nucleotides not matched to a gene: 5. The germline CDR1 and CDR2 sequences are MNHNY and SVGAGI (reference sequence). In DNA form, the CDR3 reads TGTGCCAGCAGCCGCACAGGGGAAAACACCATATATTTT. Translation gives CASSRTGENTIYF.

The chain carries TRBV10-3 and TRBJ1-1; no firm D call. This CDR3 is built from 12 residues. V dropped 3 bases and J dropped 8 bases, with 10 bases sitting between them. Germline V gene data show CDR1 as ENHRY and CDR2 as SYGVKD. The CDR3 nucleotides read TGTGCCATCAGTGAACTAACGTCCGAAGCTTTCTTT. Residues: CAISELTSEAFF.